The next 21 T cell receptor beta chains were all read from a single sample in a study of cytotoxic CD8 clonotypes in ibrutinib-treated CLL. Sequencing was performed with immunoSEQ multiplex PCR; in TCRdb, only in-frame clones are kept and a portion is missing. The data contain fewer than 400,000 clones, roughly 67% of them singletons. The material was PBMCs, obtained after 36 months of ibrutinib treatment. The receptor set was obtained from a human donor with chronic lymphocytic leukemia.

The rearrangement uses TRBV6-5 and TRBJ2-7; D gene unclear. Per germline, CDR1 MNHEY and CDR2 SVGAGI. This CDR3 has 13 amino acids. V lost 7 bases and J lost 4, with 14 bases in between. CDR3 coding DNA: TGTGCCAGCACCGCCGGGCTTGGATACGAGCAGTACTTC. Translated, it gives CASTAGLGYEQYF.

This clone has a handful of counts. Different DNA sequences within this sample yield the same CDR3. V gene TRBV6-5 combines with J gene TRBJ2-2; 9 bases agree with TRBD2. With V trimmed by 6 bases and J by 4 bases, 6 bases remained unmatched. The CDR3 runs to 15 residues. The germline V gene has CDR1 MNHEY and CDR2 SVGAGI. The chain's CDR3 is CASSLAGVGTGELFF. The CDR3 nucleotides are TGTGCCAGCAGCTTAGCGGGGGTTGGCACCGGGGAGCTGTTTTTT.

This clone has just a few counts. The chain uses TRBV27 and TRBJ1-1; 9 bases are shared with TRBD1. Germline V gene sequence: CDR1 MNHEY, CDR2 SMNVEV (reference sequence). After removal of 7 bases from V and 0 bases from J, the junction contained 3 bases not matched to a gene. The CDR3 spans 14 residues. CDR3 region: CASKNRGLNTEAFF. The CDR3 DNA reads TGTGCCAGCAAAAACAGGGGGCTGAACACTGAAGCTTTCTTT.

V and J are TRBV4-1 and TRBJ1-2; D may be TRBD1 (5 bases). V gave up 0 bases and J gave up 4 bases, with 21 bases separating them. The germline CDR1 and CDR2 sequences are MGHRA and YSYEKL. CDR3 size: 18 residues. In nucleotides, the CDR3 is TGCGCCAGCAGCCAAGAAAATACTCACCAGGGTATACCCTATGGCTACACCTTC. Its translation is CASSQENTHQGIPYGYTF.

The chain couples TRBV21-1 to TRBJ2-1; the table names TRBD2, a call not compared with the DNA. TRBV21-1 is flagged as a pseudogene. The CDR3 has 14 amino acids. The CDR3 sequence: CASSAEGSNNEQFF. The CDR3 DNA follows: TGTGCCAGCAGCGCGGAGGGGAGCAACAATGAGCAGTTCTTC.

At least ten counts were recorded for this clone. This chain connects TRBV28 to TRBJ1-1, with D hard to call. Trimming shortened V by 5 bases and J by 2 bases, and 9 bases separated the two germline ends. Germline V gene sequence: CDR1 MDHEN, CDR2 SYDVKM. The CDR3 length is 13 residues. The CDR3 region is CASSQERNTEAFF. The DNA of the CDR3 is TGTGCCAGCAGTCAGGAGAGAAACACTGAAGCTTTCTTT.

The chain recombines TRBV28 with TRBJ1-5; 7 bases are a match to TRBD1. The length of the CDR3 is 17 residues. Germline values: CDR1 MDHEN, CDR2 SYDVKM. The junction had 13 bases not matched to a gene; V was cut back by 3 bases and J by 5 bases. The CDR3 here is CASSFGRETGTDQPQHF. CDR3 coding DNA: TGTGCCAGCAGTTTCGGGCGGGAGACAGGGACTGATCAGCCCCAGCATTTT. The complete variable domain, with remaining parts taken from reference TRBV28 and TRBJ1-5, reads DVKVTQSSRYLVKRTGEKVFLECVQDMDHENMFWYRQDPGLGLRLIYFSYDVKMKEKGDIPEGYSVSREKKERFSLILESASTNQTSMYLCASSFGRETGTDQPQHFGDGTRLSIL.

CDR3 DNA: TGTGCCAGCTCACCAGACACGAACTATGGCTACACCTTC. This gives the protein CASSPDTNYGYTF. The rearrangement links TRBV18 to TRBJ1-2; D is unresolved. Germline assignment: CDR1 KGHSH and CDR2 LQKENI. The CDR3 extends over 13 amino acids. With 2 bases removed from V and 2 bases from J, the gap between germline ends came to 6 bases.

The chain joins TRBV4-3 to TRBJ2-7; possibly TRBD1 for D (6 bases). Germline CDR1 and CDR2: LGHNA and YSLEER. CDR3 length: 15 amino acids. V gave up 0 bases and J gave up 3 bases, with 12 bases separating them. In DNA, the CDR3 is TGCGCCAGCAGCCAAGAGGTGGACAGACACTACGAGCAGTACTTC. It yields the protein CASSQEVDRHYEQYF.

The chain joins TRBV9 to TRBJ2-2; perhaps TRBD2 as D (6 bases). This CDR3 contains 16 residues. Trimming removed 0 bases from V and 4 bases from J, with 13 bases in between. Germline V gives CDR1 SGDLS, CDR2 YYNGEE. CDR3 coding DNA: TGTGCCAGCAGCGTAGCCTCGGGACTCACCACCGGGGAGCTGTTTTTT. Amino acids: CASSVASGLTTGELFF. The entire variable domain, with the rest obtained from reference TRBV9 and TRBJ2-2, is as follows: DSGVTQTPKHLITATGQRVTLRCSPRSGDLSVYWYQQSLDQGLQFLIQYYNGEERAKGNILERFSAQQFPDLHSELNLSSLELGDSALYFCASSVASGLTTGELFFGEGSRLTVL.

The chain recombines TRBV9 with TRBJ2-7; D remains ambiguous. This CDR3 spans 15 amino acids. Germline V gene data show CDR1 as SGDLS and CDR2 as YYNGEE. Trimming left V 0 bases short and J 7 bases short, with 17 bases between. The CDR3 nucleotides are TGTGCCAGCAGCGTAGACCCCGCGGTCATCGGAGAGCAGTACTTC. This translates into CASSVDPAVIGEQYF.

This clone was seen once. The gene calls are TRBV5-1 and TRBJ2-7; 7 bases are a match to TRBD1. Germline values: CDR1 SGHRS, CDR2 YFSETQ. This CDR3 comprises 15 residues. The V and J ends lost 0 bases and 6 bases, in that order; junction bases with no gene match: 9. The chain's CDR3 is CASSLARGKGSEQYF. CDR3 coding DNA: TGCGCCAGCAGCTTGGCCAGGGGGAAGGGCAGCGAGCAGTACTTC.

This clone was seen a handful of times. The CDR3 coding sequence is TGTGCCAGCAGCCCGACGGGGGAGCCCCAGCATTTT. Translating it yields CASSPTGEPQHF. This chain joins TRBV6-5 and TRBJ1-5, with D possibly matching TRBD1 (5 bases). This CDR3 comprises 12 residues. From germline, CDR1 is MNHEY and CDR2 SVGAGI. Trimming removed 6 bases from V and 8 bases from J, with 11 bases in between.

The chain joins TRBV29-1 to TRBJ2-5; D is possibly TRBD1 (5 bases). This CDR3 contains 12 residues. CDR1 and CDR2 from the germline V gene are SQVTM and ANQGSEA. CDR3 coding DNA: TGCACCTACAGGTCAGGACAAGAGACCCAGTACTTC. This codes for CTYRSGQETQYF.

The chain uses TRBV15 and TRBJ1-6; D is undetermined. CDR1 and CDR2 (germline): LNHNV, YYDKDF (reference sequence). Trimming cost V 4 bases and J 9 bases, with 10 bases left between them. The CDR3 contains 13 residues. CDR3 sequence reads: CATSTVVGSPLHF. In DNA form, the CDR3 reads TGTGCCACCAGCACAGTAGTTGGTTCACCCCTCCACTTT.

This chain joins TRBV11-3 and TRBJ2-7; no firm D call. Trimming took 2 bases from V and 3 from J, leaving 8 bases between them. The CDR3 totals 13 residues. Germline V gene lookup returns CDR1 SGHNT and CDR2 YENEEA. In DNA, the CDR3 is TGTGCCAGCAGCTTAAAAACTAACTACGAGCAGTACTTC. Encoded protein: CASSLKTNYEQYF. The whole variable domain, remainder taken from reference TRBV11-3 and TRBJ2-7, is EAGVVQSPRYKIIEKKQPVAFWCNPISGHNTLYWYLQNLGQGPELLIRYENEEAVDDSQLPKDRFSAERLKGVDSTLKIQPAELGDSAVYLCASSLKTNYEQYFGPGTRLTVT.

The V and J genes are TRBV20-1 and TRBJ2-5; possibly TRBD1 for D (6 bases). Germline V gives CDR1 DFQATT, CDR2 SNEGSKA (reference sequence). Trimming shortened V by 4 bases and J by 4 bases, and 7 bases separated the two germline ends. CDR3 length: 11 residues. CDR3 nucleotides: TGCAGTGCTACAGGGGTAGAGACCCAGTACTTC. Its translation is CSATGVETQYF.

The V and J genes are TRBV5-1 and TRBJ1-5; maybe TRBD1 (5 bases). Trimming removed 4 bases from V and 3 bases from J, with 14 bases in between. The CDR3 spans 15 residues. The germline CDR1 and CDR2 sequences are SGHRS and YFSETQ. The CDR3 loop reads CASSPGGGVNQPQHF. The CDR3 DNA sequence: TGCGCCAGCAGCCCCGGGGGGGGAGTCAATCAGCCCCAGCATTTT.

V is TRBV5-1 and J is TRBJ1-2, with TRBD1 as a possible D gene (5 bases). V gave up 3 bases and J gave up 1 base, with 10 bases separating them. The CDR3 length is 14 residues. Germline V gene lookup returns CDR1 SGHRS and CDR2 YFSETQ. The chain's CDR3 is CASSSAGNNYGYTF. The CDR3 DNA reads TGCGCCAGCAGCTCCGCAGGGAATAACTATGGCTACACCTTC.

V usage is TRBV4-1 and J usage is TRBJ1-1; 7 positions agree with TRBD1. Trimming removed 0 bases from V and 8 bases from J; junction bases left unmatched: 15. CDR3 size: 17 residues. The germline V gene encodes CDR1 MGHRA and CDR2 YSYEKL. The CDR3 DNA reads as TGCGCCAGCAGCCAAGATCAGAGGAGGGCCACACAGGGGGAAGCTTTCTTT. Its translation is CASSQDQRRATQGEAFF.

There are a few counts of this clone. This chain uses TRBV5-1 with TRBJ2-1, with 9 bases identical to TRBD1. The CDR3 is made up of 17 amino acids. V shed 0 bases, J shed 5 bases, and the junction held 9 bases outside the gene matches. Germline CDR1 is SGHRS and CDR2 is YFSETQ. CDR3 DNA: TGCGCCAGCAGCTTGGTATCAGGGACAGGGAAAGACAATGAGCAGTTCTTC. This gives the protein CASSLVSGTGKDNEQFF.